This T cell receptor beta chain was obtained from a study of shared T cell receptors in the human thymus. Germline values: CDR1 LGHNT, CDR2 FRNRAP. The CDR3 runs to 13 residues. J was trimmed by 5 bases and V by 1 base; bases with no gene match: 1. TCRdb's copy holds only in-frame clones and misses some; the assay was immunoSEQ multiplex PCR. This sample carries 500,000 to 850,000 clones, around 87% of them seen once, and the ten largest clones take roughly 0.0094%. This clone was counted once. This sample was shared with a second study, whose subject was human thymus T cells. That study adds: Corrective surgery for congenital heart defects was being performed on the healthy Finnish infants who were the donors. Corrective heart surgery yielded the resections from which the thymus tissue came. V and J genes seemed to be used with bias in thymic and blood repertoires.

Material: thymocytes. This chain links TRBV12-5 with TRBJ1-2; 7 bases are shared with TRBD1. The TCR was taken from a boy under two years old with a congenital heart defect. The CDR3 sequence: CASGLGQGYGYTF. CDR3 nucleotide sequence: TGTGCTAGTGGTTTGGGACAGGGTTATGGCTACACCTTC.